The 10 T cell receptor delta chains below all came from one sample that was sequenced in a study of γδ T cells in repeated Plasmodium falciparum infection. Gammadelta T cells were flow-sorted from PBMC into Vgamma9/Vdelta2+ and Vdelta2-negative populations for bulk analysis. TCRdb re-called clones from the multiplex PCR reads via CATT. The data hold under 65,000 delta-chain clones, with over 1.5% observed a single time. The material sequenced was gamma-delta T cells from blood. The receptors shown here come from a pool of human donors (malaria-infected and uninfected, not separated).

This clone was counted many times. A read error likely explains this, since a far larger clone differs by one base. The same CDR3 arises from other DNA sequences in this sample as well. The chain employs TRDV1 and TRDJ2; D unresolved. The CDR3 has 16 amino acids. Germline assignment: CDR1 TSWWSYY and CDR2 QGS. In DNA, the CDR3 is TGTGCTCTTGGGGAAGCTTTTTGTGATGGAACAGCGCAACTCTTCTTT. Translated, it gives CALGEAFCDGTAQLFF.

This clone has more than one count but fewer than ten. This DNA's translation and the protein TCRdb lists, from a much larger clone, do not match at residue 14, likely due to a read error; the protein shown is translated from the DNA. CDR3 coding DNA: TGTGCTCTTGGGAAGGCCTCTGCGTACTGGGGGATACCCGTCTTCACCGATAAACTCATCTTT. Its translation is CALGKASAYWGIPVFTDKLIF. This chain uses TRDV1 with TRDJ1; TRDD3 aligns across 12 bases. TCRdb leaves out the J gene; it was filled in here by matching the DNA to germline. The CDR3 loop spans 21 amino acids. CDR1 and CDR2 from the germline V gene are TSWWSYY and QGS. V lost 5 bases to trimming and J lost 1 base; unmatched junction nucleotides: 20.

This clone has just a few counts. The mismatch at residue 9 between this DNA's translation and the TCRdb protein of a much larger clone likely reflects a read error; the protein shown is translated from the DNA. The V call is TRDV1, the J call TRDJ1; TRDD3 is a possible D gene (6 bases). The CDR3 runs 21 residues. Germline-derived CDR1 and CDR2 are TSWWSYY and QGS. The CDR3 bases are TGTGCTCTTGGGGAACGTCCGAGGTGCTGGGGAATGGTTCGGTACACCGATAAGCTCATCTTT. Protein product: CALGERPRCWGMVRYTDKLIF.

In this sample, this clone turned up many times. A mismatch at residue 14 separates the TCRdb protein from the translated DNA, so the protein presented here was translated from the DNA. Other DNA sequences in this specimen translate into the identical CDR3. This rearrangement joins TRDV1 to TRDJ1; 11 nucleotides agree with TRDD3. Germline V CDR1 and CDR2: TSWWSYY, QGS. The trim removed 2 bases at V and 9 bases at J, leaving 14 bases unmatched. The CDR3 is 17 residues long. In DNA form, the CDR3 reads TGTGCTCTTGGGGAAGGAGTGGGGGATACGAATTCGTATGAACTCATCTTT. Translating it yields CALGEGVGDTNSYELIF.

This clone was detected ten times or more. This sequence is one base from a far larger clone and is likely a read error. The V gene was identified as TRDV2, while no J gene was called; the table's D call, TRDD3, has no DNA check behind it. Germline V gene lookup returns CDR1 GEAIGNYY and CDR2 EKD. This CDR3 comprises 15 residues. CDR3 sequence (DNA): TGTGCCTGTGACTTACTGGGGGACCACACCGATAAACTCATCTTC. It translates to CACDLLGDHTDKLIF.

This clone has ten or more counts. Translating this DNA gives a protein that differs at residue 21 from the TCRdb one, which belongs to a much larger clone; a read error is likely, and the protein shown is this translation. The V call is TRDV1, the J call TRDJ1; TRDD3 matches at 10 bases. Here the J gene was assigned by germline matching of the DNA, as TCRdb has none. V dropped 1 base and J dropped 7; count of bases not matched to a gene: 36. Per the germline V gene, CDR1 is TSWWSYY and CDR2 is QGS. The length of the CDR3 is 25 residues. CDR3 bases: TGTGCTCTTGGGGAACCCTCTTGGCGAGCCCCTGCGGACAGAGTTTTGGGGGATACATCCGGTAAACTCATCTTT. It specifies CALGEPSWRAPADRVLGDTSGKLIF.

This clone has just a few counts. A far larger clone is only one base removed, so a read error is likely. Other DNA sequences in the sample encode the same CDR3. CDR3 in amino acids: CALGDPQSSYPHPYTDKLIF. In nucleotides, the CDR3 is TGTGCTCTTGGAGACCCACAATCTTCCTACCCTCACCCGTACACCGATAAACTCATCTTT. The chain uses TRDV1 and TRDJ1; TRDD2 matches at 8 bases. The CDR3 is 20 residues long. CDR1 is TSWWSYY, CDR2 QGS, per germline. The V segment lost 6 bases and the J segment 0 bases; nucleotides outside the gene matches: 21.

This clone has only a few counts. TCRdb records a much larger clone's protein for this DNA, with a difference at residue 12 that likely arises from a read error; the protein given is the translation of the DNA. The chain carries TRDV3 and TRDJ1, with 9 bases that match TRDD3. TCRdb supplies no J gene; here it was assigned by aligning the nucleotide sequence to germline. CDR1 and CDR2 from the germline V gene are TVYSNPD and GDNSRS (reference sequence). V was clipped by 4 bases and J by 1 base; unmatched bases: 37. The CDR3 runs to 24 residues. The CDR3 DNA follows: TGTGCCTCACTTATACCCCAGGGATTCCACGGGTCCTGGGGGATCAGGCTGATCACCGATAAACTCATCTTT. Protein product: CASLIPQGFHGSWGIRLITDKLIF.

A few counts support this clone. The TCRdb record carries a much larger clone's protein, which differs from this DNA's translation at residue 15; a read error is the likely cause, and the protein listed here is the DNA translation. The rearrangement uses TRDV1 and TRDJ1; the match to TRDD3 covers 10 bases. The J gene, not given by TCRdb, was assigned here from a germline match of the nucleotide sequence. The V segment lost 2 bases and the J segment 3 bases; nucleotides outside the gene matches: 21. Germline V gives CDR1 TSWWSYY, CDR2 QGS. This CDR3 contains 21 residues. The CDR3 DNA follows: TGTGCTCTTGGGGAAAGTATCCTACAAAACATTTGGGGGATACACGCCGATAAACTCATCTTT. This sequence encodes CALGESILQNIWGIHADKLIF.

This clone was seen a handful of times. This likely reflects a read error, since a far larger clone is one base away. With the J gene uncalled, the V gene is TRDV2; the DNA was not used to check the table's D call, TRDD3. The CDR3 is made up of 13 amino acids. CDR1 is GEAIGNYY and CDR2 is EKD in the germline V gene. The CDR3 region has the DNA TGCGCCTGTGAAGGCGGGATACGCGATCCGCTGATCTTT. This codes for CACEGGIRDPLIF.